A selection of T cell receptor beta chains follows, all from one sample in a study of shared clonotypes between healthy human individuals. Sequencing used immunoSEQ multiplex PCR; TCRdb keeps in-frame clones, though not all of them. The profile shows 1 million to 1.3 million clones, around three quarters of them singletons. The sample consisted of memory CD4+ T cells from PBMCs. These TCRs come from a man between 18 and 35 years old in good health. Some clones in this sample may be carry-over from other donors' samples. The CDR3 runs from the conserved cysteine through the conserved F or W. Each record gives: J gene, V gene, clone size, D gene, CDR3 DNA, CDR3 protein. A D gene is named only where the DNA matches it firmly. Size tells how often a clone was seen (once, few, many) or the class of an expanded clone, and some rows leave it out.

TRBJ1-5	TRBV18	few	TRBD1	TGTGCCAGCTCCCCGACAGGGAATCAGCCCCAGCATTTT	CASSPTGNQPQHF
TRBJ2-7	TRBV2	-	-	TGTGCCAGCAGTGAGTGGGGGGACCAAGCGCAGTACTTC	CASSEWGDQAQYF
TRBJ2-5	TRBV5-1	-	TRBD1	TGCGCCAGCAGGTTGGGACAGCTGAAAGAGACCCAGTACTTC	CASRLGQLKETQYF
TRBJ1-2	TRBV7-9	-	TRBD1	TGTGCCAGCAGCACAAGACAGGGGAGGGCGGGCTACACCTTC	CASSTRQGRAGYTF
TRBJ2-1	TRBV9	-	TRBD2	TGTGCCAGCAGCGTCGGTCTTGGACTAGCGGTAAATGAGCAGTTCTTC	CASSVGLGLAVNEQFF
TRBJ1-3	TRBV6-1	-	-	TGTGCCAGCAGTGAAGCGTTTGCCGGGCGAAACACCATATATTTT	CASSEAFAGRNTIYF
TRBJ2-1	TRBV7-8	-	-	TGTGCCAGCAGCTTAAGGCTAGCGGAGCAGTTCTTC	CASSLRLAEQFF
TRBJ2-7	TRBV28	once	-	TGTGCCAGCCCCAGCAGGGAGAGTTCTAACTACGAGCAGTACTTC	CASPSRESSNYEQYF
TRBJ1-1	TRBV5-4	once	-	TGTGCCAGCAGCTTGACAGGGATTGACACTGAAGCTTTCTTT	CASSLTGIDTEAFF
TRBJ2-1	TRBV7-9	-	TRBD1	TGTGCCAGCAGCTTCCCGGGACAGGGGTGGAATGAGCAGTTCTTC	CASSFPGQGWNEQFF
TRBJ1-2	TRBV5-1	-	TRBD1	TGCGCCAGCAGCCATACCCTCGGGACAGGGAACTATGGCTACACCTTC	CASSHTLGTGNYGYTF
TRBJ1-5	TRBV27	-	-	TGTGCCAGCAGTTTAAGGAGAGATAATCAGCCCCAGCATTTT	CASSLRRDNQPQHF
TRBJ2-5	TRBV19	-	TRBD2	TGTGCCAGTAGTATTGGGTTAGCGGGAGGGGAGACCCAGTACTTC	CASSIGLAGGETQYF
TRBJ1-3	TRBV5-4	-	-	TGTGCCAGCAGCTCCCGGGACTCTGGAAACACCATATATTTT	CASSSRDSGNTIYF
TRBJ2-2	TRBV29-1	-	-	TGCAGCGCAGCCAATGCGGTGAACACCGGGGAGCTGTTTTTT	CSAANAVNTGELFF
TRBJ1-3	TRBV5-4	-	-	TGTGCCAGCAGCTTGGGGGGTATGGCTGGAAACACCATATATTTT	CASSLGGMAGNTIYF
TRBJ1-1	TRBV10-3	-	-	TGTGCCATCAGTGAGTGGGACACCAACACTGAAGCTTTCTTT	CAISEWDTNTEAFF
TRBJ2-2	TRBV5-1	-	-	TGCGCCAGCAGCTTGTCGGTCACCGGGGAGCTGTTTTTT	CASSLSVTGELFF
TRBJ1-1	TRBV4-1	-	-	TGCGCCAGCAGCCTAGACCATTTGAACCGGAACACTGAAGCTTTCTTT	CASSLDHLNRNTEAFF
TRBJ2-1	TRBV5-1	-	TRBD2	TGCGCCAGCAGCCAACTAGCGGGAGGAGCGGGTGAGCAGTTCTTC	CASSQLAGGAGEQFF
TRBJ1-1	TRBV5-1	-	TRBD1	TGCGCCAGCAGCTGGGACAGCCTGAACACTGAAGCTTTCTTT	CASSWDSLNTEAFF
TRBJ1-5	TRBV5-1	-	-	TGCGCCAGCAGCTTGGGGGAAATGTATCAGCCCCAGCATTTT	CASSLGEMYQPQHF
TRBJ2-7	TRBV19	-	-	TGTGCCAGTAGCAGAAAGGGGAAGGGAGGATCCTACGAGCAGTACTTC	CASSRKGKGGSYEQYF
TRBJ2-7	TRBV5-1	once	TRBD1	TGCGCCAGCGGACAGGGATACGAGCAGTACTTC	CASGQGYEQYF
TRBJ2-7	TRBV6-1	-	TRBD1	TGTGCCAGCAGTGAAGTAGGACAGGGCTACGAGCAGTACTTC	CASSEVGQGYEQYF
TRBJ2-5	TRBV7-2	-	-	TGTGCCAGCAGCCAGGGGGGGGAGACCCAGTACTTC	CASSQGGETQYF
TRBJ1-4	TRBV7-2	few	-	TGTGCCAGCAGCTTAGCTGGTGGGCGCGGTGAAAAACTGTTTTTT	CASSLAGGRGEKLFF
TRBJ1-1	TRBV19	many	TRBD1	TGTGCCAGTTCTGGGAGGGGACAGACCCAGAACACTGAAGCTTTCTTT	CASSGRGQTQNTEAFF
TRBJ2-3	TRBV2	many	-	TGTGCCAGCAGTGCTGACCGCCAAGATACGCAGTATTTT	CASSADRQDTQYF
TRBJ2-2	TRBV2	-	-	TGTGCCAGCCGAGAAGGGGCGCGGTCCACCGGGGAGCTGTTTTTT	CASREGARSTGELFF
TRBJ1-5	TRBV2	-	-	TGTGCCAGCACACTTACAGGGAATCAGCCCCAGCATTTT	CASTLTGNQPQHF
TRBJ1-4	TRBV2	-	TRBD1	TGTGCCAGCAGTTACAGCAGGGGGCGAGTAGCTAATGAAAAACTGTTTTTT	CASSYSRGRVANEKLFF
TRBJ1-1	TRBV15	-	-	TGTGCCACCAGCAGAGATAGTAATGAAGCTTTCTTT	CATSRDSNEAFF
TRBJ1-1	TRBV28	-	TRBD1	TGTGCCAGCAGTTTATTTCCCCGCGGGACAGCGAAAAGAAACACTGAAGCTTTCTTT	CASSLFPRGTAKRNTEAFF
TRBJ2-1	TRBV27	-	TRBD2	TGTGCCAGCACCGAACTAGCGGGAGTCCGGAACAATGAGCAGTTCTTC	CASTELAGVRNNEQFF
TRBJ1-1	TRBV6-1	-	-	TGTGCCAGCAGTGAAGGTCGTGCGCGAGCTTTCTTT	CASSEGRARAFF
TRBJ2-5	TRBV4-2	-	-	TGTGCCAGCAGCCAAGATTCTAGCCGTCCATGGGGAGAGACCCAGTACTTC	CASSQDSSRPWGETQYF
TRBJ2-5	TRBV30	-	-	TGTGCCATACGGACCAGGGGAGAGACCCAGTACTTC	CAIRTRGETQYF
TRBJ1-2	TRBV7-3	-	-	TGTGCCAGCAGCCCAAAGGGTCAGAGCTATGGCTACACCTTC	CASSPKGQSYGYTF
TRBJ2-3	TRBV19	few	-	TGTGCCAGTAGTATCCAGGGTATAGATACGCAGTATTTT	CASSIQGIDTQYF
TRBJ1-4	TRBV28	-	TRBD1	TGTGCCAGCAGTCTGCTTGGACAGGGAGGGGGGGCGCATGAAAAACTGTTTTTT	CASSLLGQGGGAHEKLFF
TRBJ1-1	TRBV6-6	once	-	TGTGCCAGCAGTTCTCAGACACACGGGAACACTGAAGCTTTCTTT	CASSSQTHGNTEAFF
TRBJ2-2	TRBV4-3	-	-	TGCGCCAGCAGCCTTAGGAGTGGGTTGGTAACCGGGGAGCTGTTTTTT	CASSLRSGLVTGELFF
TRBJ1-2	TRBV19	-	TRBD1	TGTGCCAGTAGTAGGGCCCACTCAGGGGGAGCTAACTATGGCTACACCTTC	CASSRAHSGGANYGYTF
TRBJ2-7	TRBV15	-	-	TGTGCCACCAGCAGAGATGGACAGCTCGGTCACTACGAGCAGTACTTC	CATSRDGQLGHYEQYF
TRBJ2-3	TRBV7-8	-	-	TGTGCCAGCAGCTTAGCCCGCACAGATACGCAGTATTTT	CASSLARTDTQYF
TRBJ2-7	TRBV28	-	-	TGTGCCAGCACCTCGTGGGGGTACGAGCAGTACTTC	CASTSWGYEQYF
TRBJ2-3	TRBV5-1	-	-	TGCGCCAGCAGCTTGGCGCTAGGCGATACGCAGTATTTT	CASSLALGDTQYF
TRBJ1-1	TRBV6-1	many	-	TGTGCCAGCAGTGAACCGGGGACACCTGAAGCTTTCTTT	CASSEPGTPEAFF